The TCR beta chain under discussion was sequenced for a study of T cell responses to AZD1222 COVID-19 vaccine. The study, taken as a whole, reports: Spike-specific TCR breadth and depth rose after two AZD1222 doses.

Repertoires were generated with immunoSEQ multiplex PCR, while TCRdb's copy carries only in-frame clones and drops some. The sample holds about 270,000 clones, almost 95% seen once. The CDR3 spans 14 residues. Between the trimmed V and J ends, which lost 0 bases and 7 bases, there was a span of 11 bases. Looked up from germline, CDR1 is SGHRS and CDR2 is YFSETQ. Worth noting for this clone: Its antigen is not identified.

This sequence joins TRBV5-1 and TRBJ1-5; D is undetermined. The source of this sequence is an adult who received the AZD1222 COVID-19 vaccine. The specimen comprised peripheral blood, sampled 28 days after the second AZD1222 dose. The CDR3 DNA reads as TGCGCCAGCAGCTTGGGGGGTTTGGGGCAGCCCCAGCATTTT. This translates into CASSLGGLGQPQHF.